The T cell receptor beta chain described here comes from a study of blood T cells in healthy people across ages. CDR1 SGHRS and CDR2 YFSETQ come from the germline V gene. The CDR3 runs 15 residues. Between the trimmed V and J ends, which lost 0 bases and 2 bases, there was a span of 11 bases. Together with a sample-barcoded 5' primer, a J-beta primer mix was included in a second PCR lasting about 6 to 11 cycles. TCRdb re-called the 5' RACE reads through MiXCR, storing one row per CDR3 protein. Here the sample spans roughly 720,000 distinct CDR3 sequences, 40% to 65% being singletons. The source is an elderly man in good health. The specimen was blood. The V gene is TRBV5-1, the J gene TRBJ2-5, with D tentatively TRBD2 (6 bases). The CDR3 DNA follows: TGCGCCAGCAGCTTGGATGGGAGGAAGCAAGAGACCCAGTACTTC. Translation: CASSLDGRKQETQYF.